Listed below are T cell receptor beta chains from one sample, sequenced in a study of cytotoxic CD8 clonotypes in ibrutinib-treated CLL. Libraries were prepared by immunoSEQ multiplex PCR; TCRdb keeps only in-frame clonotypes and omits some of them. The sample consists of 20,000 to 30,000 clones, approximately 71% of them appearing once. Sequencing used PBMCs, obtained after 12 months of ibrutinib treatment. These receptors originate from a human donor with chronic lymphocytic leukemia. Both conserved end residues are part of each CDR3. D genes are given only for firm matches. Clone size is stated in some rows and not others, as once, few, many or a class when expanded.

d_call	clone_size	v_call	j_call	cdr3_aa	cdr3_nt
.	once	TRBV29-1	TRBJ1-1	CSVASSPSTEAFF	TGCAGCGTTGCTAGCTCACCCAGCACTGAAGCTTTCTTT
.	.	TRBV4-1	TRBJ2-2	CASSQEGLLVGGELFF	TGCGCCAGCAGCCAAGAGGGGCTCCTTGTGGGCGGGGAGCTGTTTTTT
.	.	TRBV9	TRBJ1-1	CASSVGERNSEAFF	TGTGCCAGCAGCGTAGGGGAGCGGAACTCTGAAGCTTTCTTT
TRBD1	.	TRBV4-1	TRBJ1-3	CASSQAPPGTGAGNTIYF	TGCGCCAGCAGCCAAGCCCCCCCCGGGACAGGGGCTGGAAACACCATATATTTT
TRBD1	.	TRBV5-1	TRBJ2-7	CASSLQGVFSYEQYF	TGCGCCAGCAGCTTGCAGGGGGTGTTCTCCTACGAGCAGTACTTC
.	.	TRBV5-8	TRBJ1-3	CASSLIRVTGNTIYF	TGTGCCAGCAGCTTGATCCGGGTGACTGGAAACACCATATATTTT
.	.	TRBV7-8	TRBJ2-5	CASSLFERLETQYF	TGTGCCAGCAGCTTGTTCGAGAGGCTAGAGACCCAGTACTTC
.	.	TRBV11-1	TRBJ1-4	CASRPSGQQNEKLFF	TGTGCCAGCAGACCCTCAGGGCAGCAAAATGAAAAACTGTTTTTT
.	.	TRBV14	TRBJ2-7	CASSQGLGRGQYF	TGTGCCAGCAGCCAAGGCTTAGGGCGGGGGCAGTACTTC
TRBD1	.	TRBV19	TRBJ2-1	CATHQGANYNEQFF	TGTGCCACCCACCAGGGGGCTAACTACAATGAGCAGTTCTTC
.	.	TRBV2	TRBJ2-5	CASSDLGGETQYF	TGTGCCAGCAGCGACCTCGGCGGGGAGACCCAGTACTTC
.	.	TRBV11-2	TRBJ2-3	CASRTGLYTDTQYF	TGTGCCAGCAGGACGGGACTGTACACAGATACGCAGTATTTT
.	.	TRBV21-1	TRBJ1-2	CASSKGGHPRRGYTF	TGTGCCAGCAGCAAAGGTGGTCATCCGCGGCGGGGCTACACCTTC
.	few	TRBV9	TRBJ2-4	CASSVEGVERNIQYF	TGTGCCAGCAGCGTAGAGGGGGTTGAGAGAAACATTCAGTACTTC
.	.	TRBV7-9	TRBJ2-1	CASRTGINEQFF	TGTGCCAGCAGAACCGGGATCAATGAGCAGTTCTTC
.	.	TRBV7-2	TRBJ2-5	CASSRGQQVQETQYF	TGTGCCAGCAGCCGAGGACAGCAAGTCCAAGAGACCCAGTACTTC
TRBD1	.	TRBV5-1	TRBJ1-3	CVSSSRQGGGGNTIYF	TGCGTCAGCAGCTCTCGACAGGGTGGAGGAGGAAACACCATATATTTT
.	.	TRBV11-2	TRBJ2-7	CASSSPPSWEQYF	TGTGCCAGCAGCTCACCCCCTAGTTGGGAGCAGTACTTC
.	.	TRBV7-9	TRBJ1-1	CASSFSGSEAFF	TGTGCCAGCAGCTTCAGTGGTTCTGAAGCTTTCTTT
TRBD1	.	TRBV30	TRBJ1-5	CAWSTTQGGQPQHF	TGTGCCTGGAGCACAACCCAGGGGGGACAGCCCCAGCATTTT
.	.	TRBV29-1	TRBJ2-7	CSVEIGDSYEQYF	TGCAGCGTTGAGATAGGGGACTCCTACGAGCAGTACTTC
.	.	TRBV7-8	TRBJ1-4	CASSLGRGEKLFF	TGTGCCAGCAGCTTAGGGCGTGGGGAAAAACTGTTTTTT
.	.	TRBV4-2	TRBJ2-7	CASSQGPIGAFGEYF	TGTGCCAGCAGCCAAGGCCCCATCGGGGCCTTTGGCGAGTACTTC
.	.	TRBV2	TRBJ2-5	CASRDFIGTQYF	TGTGCCAGCAGGGACTTCATTGGGACCCAGTACTTC
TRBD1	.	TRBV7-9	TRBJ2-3	CASSVQGADTQYF	TGTGCCAGCAGCGTACAGGGGGCAGATACGCAGTATTTT
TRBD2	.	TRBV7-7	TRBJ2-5	CASSPGLAAQETQYF	TGTGCTAGCAGCCCCGGACTAGCGGCCCAAGAGACCCAGTACTTC
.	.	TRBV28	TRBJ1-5	CASSQSNQPQHF	TGTGCCAGCAGTCAGTCCAATCAGCCCCAGCATTTT
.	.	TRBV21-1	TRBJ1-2	CASSSRRDRDNYGYTF	TGTGCCAGCAGCTCCCGCCGGGACAGGGATAACTATGGCTACACCTTC
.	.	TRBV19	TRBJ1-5	CASSTYGGPRAPQHF	TGTGCCAGTAGCACCTACGGGGGCCCCCGCGCGCCCCAGCATTTT
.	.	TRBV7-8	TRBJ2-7	CASSSFSGRLYEQYF	TGTGCCAGCAGCTCCTTTTCGGGACGCCTCTACGAGCAGTACTTC
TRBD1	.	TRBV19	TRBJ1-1	CASSLDRGDTEAFF	TGTGCCAGTAGTCTCGACAGGGGAGACACTGAAGCTTTCTTT
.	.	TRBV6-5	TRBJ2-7	CASSSRTGSYEQYF	TGTGCCAGCAGTTCCCGGACGGGCTCCTACGAGCAGTACTTC
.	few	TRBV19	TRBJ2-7	CASSITSSYEQYF	TGTGCCAGTAGTATCACTAGCTCCTACGAGCAGTACTTC
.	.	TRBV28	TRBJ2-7	CASRGKMKQYF	TGTGCCAGCAGGGGGAAGATGAAGCAGTACTTC
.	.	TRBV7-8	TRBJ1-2	CASSLVGQGYGYTF	TGTGCCAGCAGCTTAGTGGGACAAGGGTATGGCTACACCTTC
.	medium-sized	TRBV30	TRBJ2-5	CAWSAVGWGRLRDAETQYF	TGTGCCTGGAGTGCGGTCGGGTGGGGGCGGCTTAGGGACGCAGAGACCCAGTACTTC
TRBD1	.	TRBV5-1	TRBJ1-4	CASSAQGANEKLFF	TGCGCCAGCAGCGCCCAGGGGGCGAATGAAAAACTGTTTTTT
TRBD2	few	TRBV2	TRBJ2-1	CASSGTSGGLLSYNEQFF	TGTGCCAGCAGTGGGACTAGCGGGGGGCTACTGTCCTACAATGAGCAGTTCTTC
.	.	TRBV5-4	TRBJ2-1	CASSSFREQFF	TGTGCCAGCAGCTCCTTTCGGGAGCAGTTCTTC
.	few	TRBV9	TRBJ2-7	CASSQSGAYEQYF	TGTGCCAGCAGCCAAAGCGGCGCCTACGAGCAGTACTTC
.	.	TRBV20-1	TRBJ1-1	CSATPTTEAFF	TGCAGTGCTACCCCGACCACTGAAGCTTTCTTT
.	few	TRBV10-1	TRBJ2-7	CASSAQDLSYEQYF	TGCGCCAGCAGTGCCCAGGACCTCTCCTACGAGCAGTACTTC
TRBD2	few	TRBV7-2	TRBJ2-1	CASSLLAGQYNEQFF	TGTGCCAGCAGCTTACTAGCGGGGCAGTACAATGAGCAGTTCTTC
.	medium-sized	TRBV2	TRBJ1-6	CASSLSRGSRSSPLHF	TGTGCCAGCAGTCTGAGTAGGGGTTCTCGAAGTTCACCCCTCCACTTT
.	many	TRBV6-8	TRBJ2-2	CASSYDSEGTGELFF	TGTGCCAGCAGTTACGATTCGGAAGGGACCGGGGAGCTGTTTTTT
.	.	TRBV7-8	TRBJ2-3	CASRITGSGTDTQYF	TGTGCCAGCAGGATTACAGGCTCAGGCACAGATACGCAGTATTTT
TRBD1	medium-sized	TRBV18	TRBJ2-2	CASSSTGQGGTGELFF	TGTGCCAGCTCATCCACCGGACAGGGGGGAACCGGGGAGCTGTTTTTT
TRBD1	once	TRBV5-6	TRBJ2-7	CASSWTGDPYEQYF	TGTGCCAGCAGCTGGACAGGGGACCCCTACGAGCAGTACTTC
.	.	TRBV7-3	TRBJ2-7	CASSKGPGNEQYF	TGTGCCAGCAGCAAAGGGCCCGGGAACGAGCAGTACTTC
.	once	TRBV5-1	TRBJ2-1	CASSLGGHYNEQFF	TGCGCCAGCAGCTTGGGAGGCCACTACAATGAGCAGTTCTTC
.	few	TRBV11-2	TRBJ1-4	CASSLDSTHNEKLFF	TGTGCCAGCAGCTTAGATTCGACCCATAATGAAAAACTGTTTTTT
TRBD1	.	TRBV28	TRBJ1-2	CASSVGQGRHGYTF	TGTGCCAGCAGTGTCGGACAGGGGAGGCATGGCTACACCTTC
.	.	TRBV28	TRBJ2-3	CASSLIGRDTQYF	TGTGCCAGCAGTTTAATAGGAAGGGATACGCAGTATTTT
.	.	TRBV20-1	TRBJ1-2	CSARVDYGYTF	TGCAGTGCTAGAGTGGACTATGGCTACACCTTC
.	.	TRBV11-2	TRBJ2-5	CASSSNQETQYF	TGTGCCAGCAGCTCAAACCAAGAGACCCAGTACTTC
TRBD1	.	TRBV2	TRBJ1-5	CASSESNRGLGPQHF	TGTGCCAGCAGTGAATCTAACAGGGGGCTAGGGCCCCAGCATTTT